The clone carrying this T cell receptor beta chain appeared a few times. Its target is not known. PCR employed 60 Vbeta and 13 Jbeta primers. TCRdb's copy holds only in-frame clones and misses some; the assay was immunoSEQ multiplex PCR. The sample yields roughly 250,000 clones, roughly two thirds seen once. This entry belongs to a study of cytomegalovirus exposure and HLA in healthy donors. General study findings and limits: Later analysis identified 17,000 or so TCR beta sequences associated with HLA alleles, using a false discovery rate threshold of 0.05.

The germline V and J ends were trimmed by 6 bases and 7 bases, with 15 bases remaining between them. The CDR3 is 13 residues long. The germline gives CDR1 MDHEN, CDR2 SYDVKM. The specimen was PBMCs. This sequence joins TRBV28 and TRBJ1-2; TRBD1 might be the D (6 bases). The receptor's source is a female donor in good health and CMV-seronegative. CDR3 DNA sequence: TGTGCCAGCAGCGGTTTGGGGGCGGGTGGCTACACCTTC. This translates into CASSGLGAGGYTF.